These 14 T cell receptor beta chains originate from one sample sequenced in a study of T-cell memory formation after mild COVID-19. TCRdb reprocessed the 5' RACE reads with MiXCR, giving one entry per CDR3 protein. This table holds approximately 500,000 distinct CDR3 sequences, roughly 25% found once. The source material was PBMCs or a T cell subset sorted from them (not recorded which). The receptors shown here come from an adult woman who had mild COVID-19 (a few samples of this study predate the infection). Cell type and time point are not known.

At least ten counts were recorded for this clonotype. This sequence joins TRBV5-1 and TRBJ2-7; TRBD2 matches 13 bases. Unmatched junction bases numbered 4, after V lost 7 bases and J lost 0 bases. CDR3 size: 15 residues. CDR1 and CDR2 (germline): SGHRS, YFSETQ. The CDR3 DNA reads TGCGCCAGCGGACTAGCGGGGGCCACCTCCTACGAGCAGTACTTC. It yields the protein CASGLAGATSYEQYF.

The CDR3 DNA reads as TGCAGCGTTAGACAGGGGTCGAGTCAGCCCCAGCATTTT. It is translated as CSVRQGSSQPQHF. This sequence joins TRBV29-1 and TRBJ1-5; TRBD1 aligns across 8 bases. CDR1 and CDR2 (germline): SQVTM, ANQGSEA. V trimming: 5 bases; J trimming: 6 bases; junction bases outside the gene matches: 6. This CDR3 spans 13 amino acids.

CDR3 DNA sequence: TGTGCCAGTAGTATGGGTTCGAGGGGGGCCCAAGAGACCCAGTACTTC. Translated: CASSMGSRGAQETQYF. The chain recombines TRBV19 with TRBJ2-5; possibly TRBD1 or TRBD2 for D (6 bases each). Germline CDR1 reads LNHDA; CDR2 reads SQIVND (reference sequence). The CDR3 loop spans 16 amino acids. V dropped 3 bases and J dropped 1 base, with 15 bases sitting between them.

The V and J genes are TRBV29-1 and TRBJ2-4; D is unresolved. Germline V gives CDR1 SQVTM, CDR2 ANQGSEA. This CDR3 is 13 amino acids long. The germline V and J ends were trimmed by 4 bases and 4 bases, with 11 bases remaining between them. CDR3 DNA: TGCAGCGTTGTCCCCGAAAATAAAAACATTCAGTACTTC. Protein: CSVVPENKNIQYF.

The CDR3 DNA is TGTGCCATCAGTCCTAGCCCAGGGAGGCGGGAAGGCGGCGAGCAGTACTTC. Protein product: CAISPSPGRREGGEQYF. The chain combines TRBV10-3 with TRBJ2-7; TRBD2 is a possible D gene (6 bases). Trimming took 5 bases from V and 6 from J, leaving 26 bases between them. The CDR3 totals 17 residues. Germline assignment: CDR1 ENHRY and CDR2 SYGVKD.

This clonotype was counted only a few times. CDR3 nucleotides: TGTGCCAGCTTCCAGGGGGCCTACAATGAGCAGTTCTTC. Translation: CASFQGAYNEQFF. The V call is TRBV5-6, the J call TRBJ2-1; 7 bases match TRBD1. This CDR3 has 13 residues. J gave up 2 bases and V 7 bases, and 3 bases lay outside the gene matches. The V gene's germline CDR1 is SGHDT and CDR2 YYEEEE.

The rearrangement uses TRBV20-1 and TRBJ1-1; TRBD1 agrees at 9 bases. The trim removed 6 bases at V and 4 bases at J, leaving 9 bases unmatched. The germline V gene has CDR1 DFQATT and CDR2 SNEGSKA (reference sequence). This CDR3 has 14 residues. CDR3 residues: CSATWTGAGTEAFF. CDR3 nucleotide sequence: TGCAGTGCGACCTGGACAGGGGCGGGCACTGAAGCTTTCTTT.

The V gene is TRBV15, the J gene TRBJ2-1, with 10 bases aligning to TRBD2. CDR3 length: 16 amino acids. The junction had 5 bases not matched to a gene; V was cut back by 3 bases and J by 3 bases. CDR1 and CDR2 from the germline V gene are LNHNV and YYDKDF (reference sequence). CDR3 coding DNA: TGTGCCACCAGCAGGGCCGGGACTAGCGTCTACAATGAGCAGTTCTTC. This translates into CATSRAGTSVYNEQFF.

The rearrangement uses TRBV5-1 and TRBJ2-4; D ambiguous. The CDR3 loop spans 13 amino acids. Germline lookup yields CDR1 SGHRS and CDR2 YFSETQ. The V gene lost 0 bases and the J gene lost 6 bases, with 7 bases spanning the gap. For the CDR3, the DNA is TGCGCCAGCAGCTTGGGGGCCCCAAACATTCAGTACTTC. It yields the protein CASSLGAPNIQYF. The whole variable domain, filled in from reference TRBV5-1 and TRBJ2-4, reads KAGVTQTPRYLIKTRGQQVTLSCSPISGHRSVSWYQQTPGQGLQFLFEYFSETQRNKGNFPGRFSGRQFSNSRSEMNVSTLELGDSALYLCASSLGAPNIQYFGAGTRLSVL.

There are a few counts of this clonotype. The chain recombines TRBV7-3 with TRBJ2-1, with 8 bases lining up with TRBD1. CDR3 length equals 15 residues. Trimming cost V 0 bases and J 3 bases; bases outside gene matches: 1. Germline V gives CDR1 SGHTA, CDR2 FQGTGA. The CDR3 nucleotides are TGTGCCAGCAGCTTAACGGACAGGGACTACAATGAGCAGTTCTTC. This codes for CASSLTDRDYNEQFF.

The genes are TRBV29-1 and TRBJ1-1; 8 bases agree with TRBD1. This CDR3 is built from 14 residues. J lost 3 bases, V lost 6 bases, and 9 bases had no gene match. Germline CDR1 is SQVTM and CDR2 is ANQGSEA. The CDR3 reads CSVLATGVDTEAFF. The CDR3 bases are TGCAGCGTCCTAGCGACAGGGGTGGACACTGAAGCTTTCTTT.

This clonotype was seen only a few times. The rearrangement uses TRBV7-6 and TRBJ1-1, with TRBD1 identical over 9 bases. With 6 bases clipped from V and 6 bases from J, the junction kept 14 bases outside the gene matches. This CDR3 has 16 amino acids. Germline-derived CDR1 and CDR2 are SGHVS and FNYEAQ. The DNA of the CDR3 is TGTGCCAGCAGTCCTTCGCCCGGGACAGGGAATGCTGAAGCTTTCTTT. Its translation is CASSPSPGTGNAEAFF.

V and J are TRBV5-1 and TRBJ2-1; no firm D call. Trimming took 2 bases from V and 4 from J, leaving 16 bases between them. Germline CDR1 and CDR2: SGHRS and YFSETQ. The CDR3 is 16 amino acids. CDR3 bases: TGCGCCAGCAGCTTTACTCAATCGATTATTTACAATGAGCAGTTCTTC. It translates to CASSFTQSIIYNEQFF.

This clonotype showed up just a few times. A read error may account for a junction end that differs from germline. The chain combines TRBV27 with TRBJ1-6, with D uncertain. The CDR3 is 12 amino acids. Looked up from germline, CDR1 is MNHEY and CDR2 is SMNVEV (reference sequence). In DNA, the CDR3 is TGTGCCAGCAGTTCCTACCCCAACGGACTGACTTTT. Translated, it gives CASSSYPNGLTF.